A single T cell receptor beta chain is shown here with its context. Its antigen is as yet unknown. Germline V gene lookup returns CDR1 DFQATT and CDR2 SNEGSKA (reference sequence). The CDR3 spans 11 residues. The ends were cut back, 0 bases at V and 8 bases at J, with 8 bases in the middle. This record belongs to a study of OX40 agonist ivuxolimab in advanced cancers. Study background: Every patient in dose escalation had hepatocellular carcinoma, melanoma, renal cell or head and neck cancer. Whole-study results and caveats: The specificity for antigen of the expanded peripheral T cells was not determined.

TCRdb keeps only in-frame clones here, not all; method: immunoSEQ multiplex PCR. The sample consists of around 25,000 clones, 78% of them appearing once. The source is an adult with an advanced solid tumor such as melanoma, head and neck, liver or kidney cancer. The rearrangement joins TRBV20-1 to TRBJ2-7; the D gene could be TRBD1 or TRBD2 (5 bases each). The specimen comprised CD4+ or CD8+ T cells sorted from blood, sampled in a trial of the OX40 agonist ivuxolimab. The CDR3 DNA sequence: TGCAGTGCTAGAGATGGGGACCAGCAGTACTTC. Its translation: CSARDGDQQYF.